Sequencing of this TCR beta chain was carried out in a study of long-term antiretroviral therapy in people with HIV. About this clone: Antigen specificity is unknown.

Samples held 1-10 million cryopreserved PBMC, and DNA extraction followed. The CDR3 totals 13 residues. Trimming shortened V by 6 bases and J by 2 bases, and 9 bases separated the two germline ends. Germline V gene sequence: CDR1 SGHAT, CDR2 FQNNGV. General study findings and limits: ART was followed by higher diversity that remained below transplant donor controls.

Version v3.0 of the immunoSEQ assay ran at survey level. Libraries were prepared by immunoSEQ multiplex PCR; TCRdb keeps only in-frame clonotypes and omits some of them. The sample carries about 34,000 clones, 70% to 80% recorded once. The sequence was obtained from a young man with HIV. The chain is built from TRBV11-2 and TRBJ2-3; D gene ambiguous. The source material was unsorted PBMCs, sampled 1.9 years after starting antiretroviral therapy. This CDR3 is CASRITTTDTQYF. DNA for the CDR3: TGTGCCAGCAGAATCACAACCACAGATACGCAGTATTTT. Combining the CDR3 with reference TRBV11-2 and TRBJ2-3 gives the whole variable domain EAGVAQSPRYKIIEKRQSVAFWCNPISGHATLYWYQQILGQGPKLLIQFQNNGVVDDSQLPKDRFSAERLKGVDSTLKIQPAKLEDSAVYLCASRITTTDTQYFGPGTRLTVL.